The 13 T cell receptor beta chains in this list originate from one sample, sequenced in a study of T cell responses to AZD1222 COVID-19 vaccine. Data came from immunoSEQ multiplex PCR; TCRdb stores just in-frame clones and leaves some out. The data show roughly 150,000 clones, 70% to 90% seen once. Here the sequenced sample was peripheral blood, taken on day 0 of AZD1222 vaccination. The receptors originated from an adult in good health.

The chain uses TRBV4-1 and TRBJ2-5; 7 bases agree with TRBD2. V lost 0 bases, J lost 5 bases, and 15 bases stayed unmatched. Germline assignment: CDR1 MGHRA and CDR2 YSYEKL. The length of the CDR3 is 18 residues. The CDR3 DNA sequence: TGCGCCAGCAGCCAAGAGGTCTTAGCTGGCGGGAGAGGGGAGACCCAGTACTTC. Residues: CASSQEVLAGGRGETQYF.

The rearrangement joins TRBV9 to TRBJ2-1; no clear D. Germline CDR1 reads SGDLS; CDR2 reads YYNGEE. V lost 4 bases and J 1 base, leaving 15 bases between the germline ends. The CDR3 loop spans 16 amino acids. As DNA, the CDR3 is TGTGCCAGCAGCCTACACGCTGGAGTGTCCTACAATGAGCAGTTCTTC. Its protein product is CASSLHAGVSYNEQFF.

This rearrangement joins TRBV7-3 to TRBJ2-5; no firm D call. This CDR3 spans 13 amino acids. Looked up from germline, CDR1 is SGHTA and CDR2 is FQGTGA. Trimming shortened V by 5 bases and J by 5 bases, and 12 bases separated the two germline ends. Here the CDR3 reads CASSPTRSETQYF. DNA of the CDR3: TGTGCCAGCAGCCCGACCCGGAGTGAGACCCAGTACTTC.

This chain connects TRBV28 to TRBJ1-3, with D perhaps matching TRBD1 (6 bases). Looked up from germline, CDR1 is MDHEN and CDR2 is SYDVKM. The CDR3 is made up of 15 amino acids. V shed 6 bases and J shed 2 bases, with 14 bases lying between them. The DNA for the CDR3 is TGTGCCAGCAGCTTAATACAGGGAACTGGAAACACCATATATTTT. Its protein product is CASSLIQGTGNTIYF.

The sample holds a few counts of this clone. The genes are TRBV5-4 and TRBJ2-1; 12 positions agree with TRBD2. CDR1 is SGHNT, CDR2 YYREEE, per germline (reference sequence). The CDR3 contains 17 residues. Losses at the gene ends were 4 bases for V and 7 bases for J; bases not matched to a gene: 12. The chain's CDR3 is CASSNPTSGSVKNEQFF. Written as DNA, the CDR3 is TGTGCCAGCAGCAACCCGACTAGCGGGAGCGTTAAAAATGAGCAGTTCTTC.

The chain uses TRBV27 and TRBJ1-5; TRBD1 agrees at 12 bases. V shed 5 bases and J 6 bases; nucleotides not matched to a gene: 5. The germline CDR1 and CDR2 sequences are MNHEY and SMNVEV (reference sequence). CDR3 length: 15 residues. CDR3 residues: CASSIGTGGFQPQHF. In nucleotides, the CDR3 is TGTGCCAGCAGTATTGGGACAGGGGGCTTTCAGCCCCAGCATTTT.

CDR3 sequence (DNA): TGCGCCAGCAGCTTGGACGTCACTGAAGCTTTCTTT. Its protein is CASSLDVTEAFF. The rearrangement uses TRBV5-1 and TRBJ1-1; D is uncertain. This CDR3 contains 12 residues. Per germline, CDR1 SGHRS and CDR2 YFSETQ. Deletions cut 0 bases from V and 4 bases from J, with 4 bases between.

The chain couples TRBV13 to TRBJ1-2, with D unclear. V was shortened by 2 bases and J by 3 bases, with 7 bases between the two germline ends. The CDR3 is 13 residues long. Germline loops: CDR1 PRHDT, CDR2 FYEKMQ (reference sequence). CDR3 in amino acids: CASSLNGDYGYTF. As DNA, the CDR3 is TGTGCCAGCAGCTTAAACGGGGACTATGGCTACACCTTC. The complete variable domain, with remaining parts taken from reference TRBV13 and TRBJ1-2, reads AAGVIQSPRHLIKEKRETATLKCYPIPRHDTVYWYQQGPGQDPQFLISFYEKMQSDKGSIPDRFSAQQFSDYHSELNMSSLELGDSALYFCASSLNGDYGYTFGSGTRLTVV.

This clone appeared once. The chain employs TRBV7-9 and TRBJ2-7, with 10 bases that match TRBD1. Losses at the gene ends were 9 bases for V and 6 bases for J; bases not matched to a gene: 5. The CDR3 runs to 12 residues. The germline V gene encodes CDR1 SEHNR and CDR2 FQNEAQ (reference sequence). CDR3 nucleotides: TGTGCCAGAAGGGACAGGGGAAGCGAGCAGTACTTC. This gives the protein CARRDRGSEQYF.

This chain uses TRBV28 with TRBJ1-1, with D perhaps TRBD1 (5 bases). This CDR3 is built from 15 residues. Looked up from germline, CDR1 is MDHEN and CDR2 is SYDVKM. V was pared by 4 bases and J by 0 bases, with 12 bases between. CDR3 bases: TGTGCCAGCAGTTCCCCCGGGACGGTGAACACTGAAGCTTTCTTT. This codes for CASSSPGTVNTEAFF. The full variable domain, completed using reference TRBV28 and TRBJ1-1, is DVKVTQSSRYLVKRTGEKVFLECVQDMDHENMFWYRQDPGLGLRLIYFSYDVKMKEKGDIPEGYSVSREKKERFSLILESASTNQTSMYLCASSSPGTVNTEAFFGQGTRLTVV.

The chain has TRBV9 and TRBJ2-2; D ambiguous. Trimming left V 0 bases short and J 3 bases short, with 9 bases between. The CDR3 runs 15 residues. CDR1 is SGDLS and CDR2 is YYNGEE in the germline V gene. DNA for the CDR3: TGTGCCAGCAGCGTAGATAGGGTTCACACCGGGGAGCTGTTTTTT. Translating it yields CASSVDRVHTGELFF.

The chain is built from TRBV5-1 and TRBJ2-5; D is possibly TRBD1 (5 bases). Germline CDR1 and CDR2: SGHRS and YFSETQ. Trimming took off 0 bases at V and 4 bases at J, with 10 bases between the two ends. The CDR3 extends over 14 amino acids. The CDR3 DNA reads TGCGCCAGCAGCTTGGCGGGCAGGGCAGAGACCCAGTACTTC. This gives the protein CASSLAGRAETQYF.

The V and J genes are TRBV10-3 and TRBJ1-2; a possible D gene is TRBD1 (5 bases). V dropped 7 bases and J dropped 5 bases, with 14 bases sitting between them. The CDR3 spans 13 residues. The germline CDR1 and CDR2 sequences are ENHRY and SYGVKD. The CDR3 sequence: CAITDGDLYGYTF. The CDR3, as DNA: TGTGCCATCACCGATGGGGACTTATATGGCTACACCTTC.